This T cell receptor beta chain was recorded in a study of T-cell reconstitution after alpha-beta-depleted transplantation in children. Preparing the TCRbeta library involved the use of unique molecular identifiers. A single record per CDR3 protein comes from TCRdb applying MiXCR to the PCR reads. The sample contains around 440,000 distinct CDR3 sequences, roughly a tenth of which appear only once. Points from the study as a whole: Most T-cell counts and diversity one year after the transplant came from T cells that were newly produced. Surviving recipient T cells and thymic progenitors underlay high day-60 TCRbeta diversity in some patients.

Unmatched junction bases numbered 6, after V lost 9 bases and J lost 6 bases. Germline V gene data show CDR1 as KGHDR and CDR2 as SFDVKD. The CDR3 totals 14 residues. In its sample, this clonotype was seen many times. Its antigen is not known. The chain employs TRBV24-1 and TRBJ2-2, with 10 bases identical to TRBD1. This specimen consisted of PBMCs, obtained before TCRalphabeta/CD19-depleted stem cell transplant. This clonotype originated in a child aged 2-15 years with inherited bone marrow failure, due to receive a stem cell transplant. DNA of the CDR3: TGTGCCACCCAAGGACAGGGGGAGGCCGGGGAGCTGTTTTTT. This gives the protein CATQGQGEAGELFF.